These 30 T cell receptor beta chains were sequenced from one sample in a study of cytomegalovirus exposure and HLA in healthy donors. The PCR used 60 Vbeta and 13 Jbeta primers. This table comes from immunoSEQ multiplex PCR, and its TCRdb copy is limited to in-frame clones, with some not included. The table has around 140,000 clones, almost 85% seen once; the top ten hold around a tenth. What was sequenced was PBMCs. The receptors here all came from a woman aged 55 to 70 in good health and CMV-seropositive.

The chain recombines TRBV11-3 with TRBJ2-1; D is possibly TRBD2 (6 bases). Trimming stripped 1 base from V and 5 bases from J, with 9 bases between. From germline, CDR1 is SGHNT and CDR2 YENEEA. CDR3 length: 14 amino acids. The CDR3 reads CASSLGSGDNEQFF. CDR3 bases: TGTGCCAGCAGCTTAGGTAGCGGAGACAATGAGCAGTTCTTC.

This chain connects TRBV11-1 to TRBJ2-7, with 7 bases identical to TRBD2. Looked up from germline, CDR1 is SGHAT and CDR2 is FQDESV (reference sequence). The CDR3 has 16 amino acids. The junction had 9 bases not matched to a gene; V was cut back by 1 base and J by 3 bases. The CDR3 here is CASSLVRASGYYEQYF. As DNA, the CDR3 is TGTGCCAGCAGCTTAGTTCGGGCTAGCGGCTACTACGAGCAGTACTTC.

The chain uses TRBV18 and TRBJ1-1; 8 bases are a match to TRBD1. The CDR3 extends over 15 amino acids. The J segment lost 5 bases and the V segment lost 0 bases, leaving 5 bases of the junction unmatched. Germline V gene data show CDR1 as KGHSH and CDR2 as LQKENI. CDR3 in amino acids: CASSPPLTGVTEAFF. Here the CDR3 DNA reads TGTGCCAGCTCACCACCGTTGACAGGGGTAACTGAAGCTTTCTTT. The full variable domain, rest sourced from reference TRBV18 and TRBJ1-1, is NAGVMQNPRHLVRRRGQEARLRCSPMKGHSHVYWYRQLPEEGLKFMVYLQKENIIDESGMPKERFSAEFPKEGPSILRIQQVVRGDSAAYFCASSPPLTGVTEAFFGQGTRLTVV.

This clone came up a few times. V usage is TRBV7-3 and J usage is TRBJ2-7; 8 nucleotides agree with TRBD2. V gave up 6 bases and J gave up 3 bases; unmatched junction bases: 16. Per germline, CDR1 SGHTA and CDR2 FQGTGA. The CDR3 loop spans 17 amino acids. CDR3: CASSHEGSLAEVYEQYF. The CDR3 region has the DNA TGTGCCAGCAGTCACGAGGGCTCACTAGCGGAAGTCTACGAGCAGTACTTC.

This sequence joins TRBV7-2 and TRBJ1-2; 9 bases agree with TRBD1. Germline CDR1 is SGHTA and CDR2 is FQGNSA. J gave up 8 bases and V 5 bases, and 6 bases lay outside the gene matches. CDR3 length: 13 amino acids. Here the CDR3 DNA reads TGTGCCAGCAGCATACAGGGGGCTCGCGGCTACACCTTC. Its protein is CASSIQGARGYTF.

CDR3 sequence: CASSPTRAKDTEAFF. CDR3 nucleotide sequence: TGTGCCAGCTCACCAACCAGGGCTAAGGACACTGAAGCTTTCTTT. The rearrangement links TRBV18 to TRBJ1-1; D is possibly TRBD1 (5 bases). Germline values: CDR1 KGHSH, CDR2 LQKENI. Trimming stripped 2 bases from V and 3 bases from J, with 13 bases between. The CDR3 contains 15 residues.

The chain couples TRBV5-1 to TRBJ1-1; no reliable D call. CDR3 length equals 13 residues. Germline V CDR1 and CDR2: SGHRS, YFSETQ. Trimming left V 5 bases short and J 4 bases short, with 12 bases between. The CDR3 DNA is TGCGCCAGCAGTGAGAGAACGGGCACTGAAGCTTTCTTT. It translates to CASSERTGTEAFF.

This clone has a handful of counts. This sequence joins TRBV7-8 and TRBJ2-3; 8 positions match TRBD2. The V and J ends lost 3 bases and 0 bases, in that order; junction bases with no gene match: 2. The germline V gene has CDR1 SGHVS and CDR2 FQNEAQ. CDR3 length: 15 amino acids. CDR3 DNA sequence: TGTGCCAGCAGCTTCGGCGGGAGGAGCACAGATACGCAGTATTTT. The encoded protein is CASSFGGRSTDTQYF.

The V gene is TRBV28, the J gene TRBJ1-5; D unclear. CDR3 length: 14 amino acids. V lost 6 bases and J 6 bases, leaving 15 bases between the germline ends. The germline gives CDR1 MDHEN, CDR2 SYDVKM. The CDR3 here is CASRRGETGQPQHF. Here the CDR3 DNA reads TGTGCCAGCAGACGGGGAGAAACCGGTCAGCCCCAGCATTTT. The full variable domain, its missing parts supplied by reference TRBV28 and TRBJ1-5, is DVKVTQSSRYLVKRTGEKVFLECVQDMDHENMFWYRQDPGLGLRLIYFSYDVKMKEKGDIPEGYSVSREKKERFSLILESASTNQTSMYLCASRRGETGQPQHFGDGTRLSIL.

The chain couples TRBV5-1 to TRBJ2-5, with 7 nucleotides matching TRBD2. CDR1 is SGHRS and CDR2 is YFSETQ in the germline V gene. This CDR3 is built from 15 residues. Trimming removed 5 bases from V and 4 bases from J; junction bases left unmatched: 11. For the CDR3, the DNA is TGCGCCAGCAGACCACGGGCGGGAGATGGAGAGACCCAGTACTTC. It yields the protein CASRPRAGDGETQYF.

This sequence joins TRBV28 and TRBJ1-1; D gene unclear. CDR3 size: 14 residues. Trimming removed 4 bases from V and 5 bases from J, with 14 bases in between. CDR1 is MDHEN and CDR2 is SYDVKM in the germline V gene. CDR3 in amino acids: CASSSFVRRTEAFF. The DNA of the CDR3 is TGTGCCAGCAGTTCGTTTGTCCGTCGGACTGAAGCTTTCTTT.

The CDR3 loop reads CASSSDREEGQFF. CDR3 bases: TGCGCCAGCAGCTCGGACAGGGAGGAGGGGCAGTTCTTC. The chain links TRBV5-1 to TRBJ2-1; 8 nucleotides match TRBD1. Germline values: CDR1 SGHRS, CDR2 YFSETQ. With V trimmed by 3 bases and J by 12 bases, 8 bases remained unmatched. This CDR3 spans 13 amino acids.

A few counts support this clone. This chain uses TRBV4-2 with TRBJ1-1, with 9 bases fitting TRBD1. With 3 bases clipped from V and 0 bases from J, the junction kept 2 bases outside the gene matches. Germline V gives CDR1 LGHNA, CDR2 YNFKEQ. CDR3 size: 15 residues. This CDR3 reads CASSQGQGLNTEAFF. CDR3 nucleotide sequence: TGTGCCAGCAGCCAGGGACAGGGATTGAACACTGAAGCTTTCTTT.

The chain joins TRBV7-5 to TRBJ2-2; the D call in the table, TRBD2, was not verified against the DNA. TRBV7-5 is listed as a pseudogene. This CDR3 spans 18 amino acids. CDR3 sequence reads: CARSLRGGRPPNTGELFF. CDR3 DNA sequence: TGTGCCAGAAGCCTTCGGGGCGGGAGGCCACCGAACACCGGGGAGCTGTTTTTT.

This clone has just a few counts. The chain recombines TRBV11-3 with TRBJ2-6; perhaps TRBD1 as D (5 bases). Deletions cut 6 bases from V and 1 base from J, with 7 bases between. The CDR3 sequence is 14 residues long. Germline CDR1 is SGHNT and CDR2 is YENEEA. CDR3 loop: CASRRTSGANVLTF. CDR3 DNA sequence: TGTGCCAGCAGACGGACATCTGGGGCCAACGTCCTGACTTTC.

The rearrangement uses TRBV7-3 and TRBJ1-1; D remains ambiguous. CDR3 length equals 14 residues. V dropped 5 bases and J dropped 6 bases, with 16 bases sitting between them. Germline CDR1 SGHTA, CDR2 FQGTGA. CDR3 sequence (DNA): TGTGCCAGCAGCGCTGCGGGGTCGGGCTCTGAAGCTTTCTTT. Translating gives CASSAAGSGSEAFF.

This chain uses TRBV6-5 with TRBJ2-2, with a possible D match to TRBD2 (6 bases). V lost 10 bases to trimming and J lost 3 bases, with 18 bases between them. CDR1 and CDR2 (germline): MNHEY, SVGAGI. The CDR3 length is 15 residues. The CDR3 DNA is TGTGCCACCAAGAGGAGGGGCGTCGACACCGGGGAGCTGTTTTTT. Translated, it gives CATKRRGVDTGELFF.

This clone came up a few times. The rearrangement links TRBV4-1 to TRBJ2-5, with 7 bases identical to TRBD2. The CDR3 is 16 amino acids. Germline loops: CDR1 MGHRA, CDR2 YSYEKL. The V segment lost 3 bases and the J segment 4 bases; nucleotides outside the gene matches: 11. This CDR3 reads CASSQEGSGRGETQYF. The CDR3 DNA reads TGCGCCAGCAGCCAGGAGGGTAGCGGGCGGGGAGAGACCCAGTACTTC.

The V call is TRBV4-2, the J call TRBJ2-2; TRBD2 matches at 11 bases. The CDR3 totals 17 residues. The germline V gene has CDR1 LGHNA and CDR2 YNFKEQ. The ends lost 0 bases at V and 0 bases at J; junction bases unmatched: 0. This chain's CDR3 is CASSQDSGRANTGELFF. DNA of the CDR3: TGTGCCAGCAGCCAAGATAGCGGGAGGGCGAACACCGGGGAGCTGTTTTTT.

The chain has TRBV9 and TRBJ2-3; 7 bases agree with TRBD2. This CDR3 spans 17 amino acids. V dropped 3 bases and J dropped 5; count of bases not matched to a gene: 15. Germline lookup yields CDR1 SGDLS and CDR2 YYNGEE. CDR3 in amino acids: CASSGSGLAAGVDTQYF. CDR3 nucleotides: TGTGCCAGCAGCGGCAGTGGCCTAGCGGCTGGGGTAGATACGCAGTATTTT. Variable domain in full (rest from reference TRBV9 and TRBJ2-3): DSGVTQTPKHLITATGQRVTLRCSPRSGDLSVYWYQQSLDQGLQFLIQYYNGEERAKGNILERFSAQQFPDLHSELNLSSLELGDSALYFCASSGSGLAAGVDTQYFGPGTRLTVL.

The rearrangement uses TRBV4-3 and TRBJ2-7; 10 bases fit TRBD2. The length of the CDR3 is 13 residues. The junction had 3 bases not matched to a gene; V was cut back by 4 bases and J by 6 bases. Germline loops: CDR1 LGHNA, CDR2 YSLEER. In DNA, the CDR3 is TGCGCCAGCAGCCCGGGACTAGCGACCGAGCAGTACTTC. It yields the protein CASSPGLATEQYF.

This chain joins TRBV4-1 and TRBJ2-1; TRBD2 matches 8 bases. The CDR3 contains 18 residues. Losses at the gene ends were 1 base for V and 2 bases for J; bases not matched to a gene: 10. Per the germline V gene, CDR1 is MGHRA and CDR2 is YSYEKL. The CDR3 sequence is CASSQGGLLAEAYNEQFF. The CDR3 coding sequence is TGCGCCAGCAGCCAAGGGGGGTTACTAGCGGAGGCCTACAATGAGCAGTTCTTC.

The rearrangement links TRBV9 to TRBJ2-1, with 8 bases that match TRBD1. With V trimmed by 3 bases and J by 7 bases, 6 bases remained unmatched. Per germline, CDR1 SGDLS and CDR2 YYNGEE. The CDR3 totals 14 residues. The CDR3 region has the DNA TGTGCCAGCAGCGCCCCAGACAGGGGTAATGAGCAGTTCTTC. Its translation: CASSAPDRGNEQFF.

The chain employs TRBV7-3 and TRBJ2-5; TRBD2 aligns across 7 bases. From germline, CDR1 is SGHTA and CDR2 FQGTGA. CDR3 size: 16 residues. V trimming: 1 base; J trimming: 0 bases; junction bases outside the gene matches: 5. The CDR3 reads CASSLRGGPNQETQYF. The CDR3 bases are TGTGCCAGCAGCTTAAGGGGGGGTCCCAACCAAGAGACCCAGTACTTC.

In its sample, this clone was seen once. The genes are TRBV2 and TRBJ2-5, with TRBD2 matching over 7 bases. From germline, CDR1 is SNHLY and CDR2 FYNNEI. The CDR3 length is 14 residues. Trimming took 3 bases from V and 3 from J; bases not matched to a gene: 4. The CDR3 reads CASSEWGGEETQYF. CDR3 in DNA: TGTGCCAGCAGTGAGTGGGGGGGTGAAGAGACCCAGTACTTC.

V gene TRBV19 combines with J gene TRBJ1-5, with TRBD1 matching 8 bases. CDR3 length: 15 amino acids. The germline V gene encodes CDR1 LNHDA and CDR2 SQIVND (reference sequence). The V and J ends lost 6 bases and 0 bases, in that order; junction bases with no gene match: 4. The CDR3 DNA follows: TGTGCCAGTAGCAAACAGGGGGATAGCAATCAGCCCCAGCATTTT. Protein product: CASSKQGDSNQPQHF. Filled out from reference TRBV19 and TRBJ1-5, the complete variable domain reads DGGITQSPKYLFRKEGQNVTLSCEQNLNHDAMYWYRQDPGQGLRLIYYSQIVNDFQKGDIAEGYSVSREKKESFPLTVTSAQKNPTAFYLCASSKQGDSNQPQHFGDGTRLSIL.

The gene calls are TRBV28 and TRBJ2-1; no clear D gene. Trimming stripped 5 bases from V and 9 bases from J, with 17 bases between. The CDR3 loop spans 14 amino acids. Germline CDR1 reads MDHEN; CDR2 reads SYDVKM. The CDR3 spells CASSPSSQPSEQFF. The DNA for the CDR3 is TGTGCCAGCAGTCCCTCCTCACAGCCCTCTGAGCAGTTCTTC.

The genes are TRBV7-3 and TRBJ2-1; 10 bases line up with TRBD1. J was trimmed by 7 bases and V by 4 bases; bases with no gene match: 7. Germline values: CDR1 SGHTA, CDR2 FQGTGA. The CDR3 contains 15 residues. The CDR3 DNA is TGTGCCAGCAGCTCCCCGGACAGGGGGTTAAATGAGCAGTTCTTC. Its translation is CASSSPDRGLNEQFF.

This clone was seen only once. The chain employs TRBV6-1 and TRBJ2-7, with 11 nucleotides matching TRBD2. The CDR3 runs 13 residues. CDR1 MNHNS and CDR2 SASEGT come from the germline V gene. V trimming: 6 bases; J trimming: 3 bases; junction bases outside the gene matches: 1. The CDR3 coding sequence is TGTGCCAGCAGCACTAGCGGGAGCTACGAGCAGTACTTC. Its translation is CASSTSGSYEQYF.

CDR3 nucleotides: TGTGCCAGCAGCCCCTGGGCGGGAGGGTATTACGAGCAGTACTTC. Translated: CASSPWAGGYYEQYF. The gene calls are TRBV28 and TRBJ2-7; 9 bases match TRBD2. Germline trimming cut 6 bases from V and 4 bases from J; bases unmatched to any gene: 10. Germline assignment: CDR1 MDHEN and CDR2 SYDVKM. The CDR3 runs to 15 residues.